A selection of T cell receptor beta chains follows, all from one sample in a study of blood T cell repertoires in COVID-19. Only in-frame clones appear in the TCRdb table, and some are missing; sequencing was by immunoSEQ multiplex PCR. In the table there are 150,000 to 200,000 clones, about 87% of which are singletons. Material: peripheral blood. All receptors come from a man in his sixties with acute or convalescent COVID-19. CDR3s include the opening cysteine and the closing phenylalanine or tryptophan. Each record gives: CDR3 length, V gene, J gene, CDR3 protein.

CDR3 length: 15
V gene: TRBV6-6
J gene: TRBJ1-2
CDR3 protein: CASLRGRIVNYGYTF

CDR3 length: 19
V gene: TRBV9
J gene: TRBJ2-3
CDR3 protein: CASSRRTSGGSGSTDTQYF

CDR3 length: 14
V gene: TRBV9
J gene: TRBJ2-5
CDR3 protein: CASSVVGTGGTQYF

CDR3 length: 15
V gene: TRBV11-1
J gene: TRBJ2-1
CDR3 protein: CASSSLAGGLGEQFF

CDR3 length: 18
V gene: TRBV5-1
J gene: TRBJ1-1
CDR3 protein: CASKPLAGTGLTNTEAFF

CDR3 length: 15
V gene: TRBV11-2
J gene: TRBJ2-2
CDR3 protein: CASSRQGQNTGELFF

CDR3 length: 13
V gene: TRBV6-2/TRBV6-3
J gene: TRBJ2-1
CDR3 protein: CASSFGTSNEQFF

CDR3 length: 14
V gene: TRBV7-9
J gene: TRBJ1-1
CDR3 protein: CASSLRTGDTEAFF

CDR3 length: 16
V gene: TRBV5-6
J gene: TRBJ2-7
CDR3 protein: CASSTGQDTSSYEQYF

CDR3 length: 15
V gene: TRBV14
J gene: TRBJ1-1
CDR3 protein: CASSSLGRSIGEAFF

CDR3 length: 15
V gene: TRBV3-1/TRBV3-2
J gene: TRBJ1-3
CDR3 protein: CASSQFRGQGNTIYF

CDR3 length: 15
V gene: TRBV9
J gene: TRBJ2-2
CDR3 protein: CASSVGRQGRGELFF

CDR3 length: 15
V gene: TRBV28
J gene: TRBJ2-2
CDR3 protein: CASNAAGGPAGELFF

CDR3 length: 15
V gene: TRBV25-1
J gene: TRBJ1-5
CDR3 protein: CASSESSTGNQPQHF

CDR3 length: 15
V gene: TRBV11-3
J gene: TRBJ2-5
CDR3 protein: CASSPSTGGGETQYF

CDR3 length: 13
V gene: TRBV7-3
J gene: TRBJ2-7
CDR3 protein: CASSLLGGYEQYF

CDR3 length: 14
V gene: TRBV3-1/TRBV3-2
J gene: TRBJ1-5
CDR3 protein: CASSLSPSNQPQHF

CDR3 length: 16
V gene: TRBV11-2
J gene: TRBJ2-5
CDR3 protein: CASSLVVTGGPETQYF

CDR3 length: 16
V gene: TRBV7-8
J gene: TRBJ2-6
CDR3 protein: CASSLGRRRGANVLTF

CDR3 length: 14
V gene: TRBV6-6
J gene: TRBJ1-2
CDR3 protein: CASSYSGQGDGYTF

CDR3 length: 16
V gene: TRBV7-9
J gene: TRBJ1-3
CDR3 protein: CASTLLKGGSGNTIYF

CDR3 length: 16
V gene: TRBV7-9
J gene: TRBJ2-1
CDR3 protein: CASSSDLFSSYNEQFF

CDR3 length: 15
V gene: TRBV18
J gene: TRBJ2-2
CDR3 protein: CASSPGTSGMGQLFF